A selection of T cell receptor beta chains follows, all from one sample in a study of blood T cell repertoires in COVID-19. Some clones are missing from TCRdb's copy, which holds only in-frame ones; the method was immunoSEQ multiplex PCR. Found here are about 260,000 clones, around nine tenths of them singletons; the top ten hold over 7.5%. The specimen was peripheral blood. The receptors originated from a man aged 40-50 years who had recovered from COVID-19. Both conserved end residues are part of each CDR3. Each record gives: V gene, clone size, D gene, J gene, CDR3 DNA, CDR3 protein. D genes are given only for firm matches. Clone size, where shown, is once, few, many, or a class for clones that have expanded.

v_gene: TRBV4-3; abundance: -; d_gene: TRBD2; j_gene: TRBJ2-3; CDR3nt: TGCGCCAGCAGCAAAGCGGACGGGACTAGCGGCACAGATACGCAGTATTTT; CDR3aa: CASSKADGTSGTDTQYF
v_gene: TRBV7-9; abundance: -; d_gene: -; j_gene: TRBJ1-6; CDR3nt: TGTGCCAGCAGCTTAGCAGCAGGAGGAGAATGGTCCTATAATTCACCCCTCCACTTT; CDR3aa: CASSLAAGGEWSYNSPLHF
v_gene: TRBV19; abundance: -; d_gene: -; j_gene: TRBJ1-5; CDR3nt: TGTGCCAGTACTCGCGGGGCGGAAGGCAATCAGCCCCAGCATTTT; CDR3aa: CASTRGAEGNQPQHF
v_gene: TRBV19; abundance: -; d_gene: TRBD1; j_gene: TRBJ1-2; CDR3nt: TGTGCCAGTACCTGGACAGGGCTTAACTATGGCTACACCTTC; CDR3aa: CASTWTGLNYGYTF
v_gene: TRBV5-6; abundance: few; d_gene: -; j_gene: TRBJ2-7; CDR3nt: TGTGCCAGCAGCCCAAGACAGAACTACGAGCAGTACTTC; CDR3aa: CASSPRQNYEQYF
v_gene: TRBV29-1; abundance: -; d_gene: -; j_gene: TRBJ1-1; CDR3nt: TGCAGCGGTCGAATCGGGGGAACGGGCACTGAAGCTTTCTTT; CDR3aa: CSGRIGGTGTEAFF
v_gene: TRBV7-2; abundance: -; d_gene: TRBD2; j_gene: TRBJ2-5; CDR3nt: TGTGCCAGCAGCCGTGACGCACGACCGACTAGCGGGGTCCAAGAGACCCAGTACTTC; CDR3aa: CASSRDARPTSGVQETQYF
v_gene: TRBV6-5; abundance: -; d_gene: TRBD1; j_gene: TRBJ2-7; CDR3nt: TGTGCCAGCAGTTACATCTTGACAGGGTCCCGGGGCGAGCAGTACTTC; CDR3aa: CASSYILTGSRGEQYF
v_gene: TRBV5-4; abundance: -; d_gene: -; j_gene: TRBJ2-5; CDR3nt: TGTGCCAGCAGCCGGGCTGGGGGGAGGGAGACCCAGTACTTC; CDR3aa: CASSRAGGRETQYF
v_gene: TRBV5-8; abundance: -; d_gene: -; j_gene: TRBJ1-2; CDR3nt: TGTGCCAGCAGCCTCGACAGGCTCTATGGCTACACCTTC; CDR3aa: CASSLDRLYGYTF
v_gene: TRBV6-6; abundance: -; d_gene: -; j_gene: TRBJ1-5; CDR3nt: TGTGCCAGCAGTCCAAAGACAGACACAAGCAATCAGCCCCAGCATTTT; CDR3aa: CASSPKTDTSNQPQHF
v_gene: TRBV9; abundance: -; d_gene: -; j_gene: TRBJ1-2; CDR3nt: TGTGCCAGCAGCGCCGCCAGAGGGAAAAACTATGGCTACACCTTC; CDR3aa: CASSAARGKNYGYTF
v_gene: TRBV7-8; abundance: -; d_gene: -; j_gene: TRBJ1-5; CDR3nt: TGTGCCAGCGCCACAGGTCATCAGCCCCAGCATTTT; CDR3aa: CASATGHQPQHF
v_gene: TRBV23-1; abundance: -; d_gene: -; j_gene: TRBJ2-7; CDR3nt: TGCGCCAGCAGTCAAAGTGGAGGACTGGGCAAGTACTTC; CDR3aa: CASSQSGGLGKYF
v_gene: TRBV30; abundance: once; d_gene: TRBD2; j_gene: TRBJ2-5; CDR3nt: TGTGCCGGATCGGGGGGGGGTAAGACCCAGTACTTC; CDR3aa: CAGSGGGKTQYF
v_gene: TRBV24-1; abundance: -; d_gene: -; j_gene: TRBJ2-1; CDR3nt: TGTGCCACCAGCGATAGGGGTGATGAGCAGTTCTTC; CDR3aa: CATSDRGDEQFF
v_gene: TRBV5-4; abundance: -; d_gene: -; j_gene: TRBJ2-3; CDR3nt: TGTGCCAGCAGCTGGGGGGTGGATACGCAGTATTTT; CDR3aa: CASSWGVDTQYF
v_gene: TRBV7-9; abundance: -; d_gene: -; j_gene: TRBJ1-1; CDR3nt: TGTGCCAGCAGCTTAGTGGGGGAGGGCACTGAAGCTTTCTTT; CDR3aa: CASSLVGEGTEAFF
v_gene: TRBV18; abundance: few; d_gene: -; j_gene: TRBJ2-7; CDR3nt: TGTGCCAGCTCACTTGACAAATACGAGCAGTACTTC; CDR3aa: CASSLDKYEQYF
v_gene: TRBV7-3; abundance: -; d_gene: TRBD1; j_gene: TRBJ1-1; CDR3nt: TGTGCCAGCAGCACTAAGACAGGGAAGGGCACTGAAGCTTTCTTT; CDR3aa: CASSTKTGKGTEAFF
v_gene: TRBV7-9; abundance: -; d_gene: TRBD1; j_gene: TRBJ1-2; CDR3nt: TGTGCCAGCAGCTTAGGACAGGGGGCTTCCTATGGCTACACCTTC; CDR3aa: CASSLGQGASYGYTF
v_gene: TRBV4-1; abundance: -; d_gene: TRBD2; j_gene: TRBJ2-3; CDR3nt: TGCGCCAGCAAATTTGCTAGCGGGGGGGCCACAGATACGCAGTATTTT; CDR3aa: CASKFASGGATDTQYF
v_gene: TRBV7-2; abundance: -; d_gene: -; j_gene: TRBJ1-4; CDR3nt: TGTGCCAGCAGCTTAGAGCTTGGCAGGACTAATGAAAAACTGTTTTTT; CDR3aa: CASSLELGRTNEKLFF
v_gene: TRBV3-1/TRBV3-2; abundance: -; d_gene: -; j_gene: TRBJ2-1; CDR3nt: TGTGCCAGCAGCCAAGTGGTCGGTGAGCAGTTCTTC; CDR3aa: CASSQVVGEQFF
v_gene: TRBV3-1/TRBV3-2; abundance: -; d_gene: TRBD1; j_gene: TRBJ1-6; CDR3nt: TGTGCCAGCAGCCGTATAGGGGGCGCATCCTATAATTCACCCCTCCACTTT; CDR3aa: CASSRIGGASYNSPLHF
v_gene: TRBV5-1; abundance: -; d_gene: -; j_gene: TRBJ1-1; CDR3nt: TGCGCCAGCAGCTCGCATCCCAGGGTGGGGAACACTGAAGCTTTCTTT; CDR3aa: CASSSHPRVGNTEAFF
v_gene: TRBV6-5; abundance: -; d_gene: -; j_gene: TRBJ1-2; CDR3nt: TGTGCCAGCCGCCGGTTTCAGGGCGATAACTATGGCTACACCTTC; CDR3aa: CASRRFQGDNYGYTF
v_gene: TRBV19; abundance: once; d_gene: TRBD2; j_gene: TRBJ2-3; CDR3nt: TGTGCCAGTAGTATCGGTTTCGGGGGGGATACGCAGTATTTT; CDR3aa: CASSIGFGGDTQYF
v_gene: TRBV7-2; abundance: -; d_gene: TRBD1; j_gene: TRBJ2-4; CDR3nt: TGTGCCAGCAGTCCTACCGGGACAGGGAGGAACATTCAGTACTTC; CDR3aa: CASSPTGTGRNIQYF
v_gene: TRBV7-2; abundance: -; d_gene: TRBD2; j_gene: TRBJ2-7; CDR3nt: TGTGCCAGCAGCTCAAGGACTAGCGGGACCCTCTCGGAGCAGTACTTC; CDR3aa: CASSSRTSGTLSEQYF
v_gene: TRBV6-2/TRBV6-3; abundance: -; d_gene: -; j_gene: TRBJ2-1; CDR3nt: TGTGCCAGCAGTTACCCCGCTAGCCTGCAGTTCTTC; CDR3aa: CASSYPASLQFF
v_gene: TRBV5-6; abundance: once; d_gene: TRBD1; j_gene: TRBJ2-3; CDR3nt: TGTGCCAGCCTCAAGGACAGGAACACAGATACGCAGTATTTT; CDR3aa: CASLKDRNTDTQYF
v_gene: TRBV28; abundance: -; d_gene: -; j_gene: TRBJ2-1; CDR3nt: TGTGCCAGCAGTTTAGTCCGTCGTATGAGTGACAATGAGCAGTTCTTC; CDR3aa: CASSLVRRMSDNEQFF
v_gene: TRBV5-1; abundance: -; d_gene: TRBD2; j_gene: TRBJ2-5; CDR3nt: TGCGCCAGCAGCCCAGCGGGGGGGCGGGAGACCCAGTACTTC; CDR3aa: CASSPAGGRETQYF
v_gene: TRBV2; abundance: -; d_gene: TRBD2; j_gene: TRBJ2-5; CDR3nt: TGTGCCAGCAGTGAACTAGGGGTAGCGGGGATGCAAGAGACCCAGTACTTC; CDR3aa: CASSELGVAGMQETQYF
v_gene: TRBV9; abundance: -; d_gene: TRBD2; j_gene: TRBJ2-3; CDR3nt: TGTGCCAGCAGCGTTCCTTTAGCGGGAGGGAGCACAGATACGCAGTATTTT; CDR3aa: CASSVPLAGGSTDTQYF
v_gene: TRBV9; abundance: -; d_gene: TRBD1; j_gene: TRBJ2-2; CDR3nt: TGTGCCAGCAGCGTAGGTGGGACAGGGCATTTCGGGTCCCGATCTGAGGAGCTGTTTTTT; CDR3aa: CASSVGGTGHFGSRSEELFF
v_gene: TRBV11-2; abundance: few; d_gene: -; j_gene: TRBJ1-2; CDR3nt: TGTGCCAGCAGCCCTATCGGGGGGGCCTATGGCTACACCTTC; CDR3aa: CASSPIGGAYGYTF
v_gene: TRBV6-2/TRBV6-3; abundance: many; d_gene: TRBD2; j_gene: TRBJ2-1; CDR3nt: TGTGCCAGCAGTTACGCCCAGCGGGGGTACAATGAGCAGTTCTTC; CDR3aa: CASSYAQRGYNEQFF
v_gene: TRBV11-2; abundance: -; d_gene: -; j_gene: TRBJ2-1; CDR3nt: TGTGCCAGCAGCTTAGCGGCTAGCTCCTACAATGAGCAGTTCTTC; CDR3aa: CASSLAASSYNEQFF
v_gene: TRBV12-5; abundance: -; d_gene: -; j_gene: TRBJ2-7; CDR3nt: TGTGCTAGTGGTTTAAGTCGCGGGAACGAGCAGTACTTC; CDR3aa: CASGLSRGNEQYF
v_gene: TRBV5-4; abundance: -; d_gene: TRBD1; j_gene: TRBJ1-1; CDR3nt: TGTGCCAGCAGCCCTACAGGGGGTTACACTGAAGCTTTCTTT; CDR3aa: CASSPTGGYTEAFF
v_gene: TRBV9; abundance: -; d_gene: TRBD1; j_gene: TRBJ2-3; CDR3nt: TGTGCCAGCAGCTCCATCGGACAGGGGGTTAAAGATACGCAGTATTTT; CDR3aa: CASSSIGQGVKDTQYF